This TCR beta chain was sequenced in a study of human T cells and chemical hapten exposure. Trimming pared 4 bases from V and 9 bases from J, leaving 7 bases between. The CDR3 is 11 residues long. The germline V gene has CDR1 MNHEY and CDR2 SVGEGT. TCRdb ran MiXCR on the RACE reads and lists one entry per CDR3 protein. The sample lists approximately 400,000 distinct CDR3 sequences, approximately 5.1% seen once, with roughly 2.6% in the top ten. Time point in this sample: pre-sensitization, week 0. The treatment: therapeutic diphenylcyclopropenone sensitization with weekly scalp DPC. At least ten counts were recorded for this clonotype.

This material consisted of whole blood, taken in connection with sensitization to the hapten diphenylcyclopropenone (DPC). The sequence came from a woman aged 45-65 years with alopecia areata. Some clones in this sample may be carry-over from other donors' samples. The chain combines TRBV6-2 or TRBV6-3 with TRBJ2-1; D is perhaps TRBD1 or TRBD2 (6 bases each). This CDR3 is CASSWGAEQFF. The DNA for the CDR3 is TGTGCCAGCAGTTGGGGGGCTGAGCAGTTCTTC.